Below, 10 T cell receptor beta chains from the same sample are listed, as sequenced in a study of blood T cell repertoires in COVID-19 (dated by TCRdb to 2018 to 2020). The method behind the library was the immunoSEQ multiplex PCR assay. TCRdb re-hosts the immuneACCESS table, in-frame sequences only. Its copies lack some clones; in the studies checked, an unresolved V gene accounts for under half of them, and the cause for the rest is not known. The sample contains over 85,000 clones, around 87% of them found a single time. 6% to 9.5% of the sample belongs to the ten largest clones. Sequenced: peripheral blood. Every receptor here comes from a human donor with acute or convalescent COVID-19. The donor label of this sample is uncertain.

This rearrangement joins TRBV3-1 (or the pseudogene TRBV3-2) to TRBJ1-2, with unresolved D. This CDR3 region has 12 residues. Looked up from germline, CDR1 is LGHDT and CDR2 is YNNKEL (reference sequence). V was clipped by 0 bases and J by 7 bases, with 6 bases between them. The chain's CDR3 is CASSQDLRGYTF. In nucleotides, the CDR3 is TGTGCCAGCAGCCAAGATCTACGTGGCTACACCTTC.

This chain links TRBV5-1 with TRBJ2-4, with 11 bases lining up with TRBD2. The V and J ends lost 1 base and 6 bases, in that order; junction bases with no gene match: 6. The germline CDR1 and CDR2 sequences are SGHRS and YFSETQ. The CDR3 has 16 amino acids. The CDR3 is CASSLTSGGMTNIQYF. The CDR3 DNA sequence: TGCGCCAGCAGCTTGACTAGCGGGGGCATGACAAACATTCAGTACTTC.

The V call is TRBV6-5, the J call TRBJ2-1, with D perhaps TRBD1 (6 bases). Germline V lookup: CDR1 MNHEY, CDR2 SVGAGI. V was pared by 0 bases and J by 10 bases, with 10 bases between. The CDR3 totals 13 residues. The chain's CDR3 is CASSYSVGQEQFF. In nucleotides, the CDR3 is TGTGCCAGCAGTTACTCGGTAGGACAGGAGCAGTTCTTC.

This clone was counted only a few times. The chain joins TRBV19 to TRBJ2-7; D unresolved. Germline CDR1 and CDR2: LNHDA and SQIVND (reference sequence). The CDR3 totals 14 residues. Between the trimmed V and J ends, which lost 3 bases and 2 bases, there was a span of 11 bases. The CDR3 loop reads CASSINSQPYEQYF. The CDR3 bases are TGTGCCAGTAGTATTAACAGTCAACCCTACGAGCAGTACTTC.

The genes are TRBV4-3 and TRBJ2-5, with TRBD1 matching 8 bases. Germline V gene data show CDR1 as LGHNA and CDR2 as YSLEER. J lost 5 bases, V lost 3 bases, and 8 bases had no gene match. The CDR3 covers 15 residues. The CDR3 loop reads CASSQGQASGETQYF. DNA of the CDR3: TGCGCCAGCAGCCAGGGACAGGCGAGCGGGGAGACCCAGTACTTC.

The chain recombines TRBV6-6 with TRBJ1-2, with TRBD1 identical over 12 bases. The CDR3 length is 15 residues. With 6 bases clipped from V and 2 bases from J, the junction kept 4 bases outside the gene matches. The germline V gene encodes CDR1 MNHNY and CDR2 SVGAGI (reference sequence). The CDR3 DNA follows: TGTGCCAGCAGCCGGGGACAGGGGGCAAACTATGGCTACACCTTC. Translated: CASSRGQGANYGYTF.

The DNA for the CDR3 is TGTGCCAGCAGCTTAGCGGGCACTAGTCCCCAAGAGACCCAGTACTTC. Translation gives CASSLAGTSPQETQYF. V and J are TRBV7-2 and TRBJ2-5; tentative D call: TRBD2 (5 bases). Trimming pared 0 bases from V and 1 base from J, leaving 12 bases between. CDR1 is SGHTA, CDR2 FQGNSA, per germline. This CDR3 has 16 residues. The full variable domain, rest sourced from reference TRBV7-2 and TRBJ2-5, is GAGVSQSPSNKVTEKGKDVELRCDPISGHTALYWYRQSLGQGLEFLIYFQGNSAPDKSGLPSDRFSAERTGGSVSTLTIQRTQQEDSAVYLCASSLAGTSPQETQYFGPGTRLLVL.

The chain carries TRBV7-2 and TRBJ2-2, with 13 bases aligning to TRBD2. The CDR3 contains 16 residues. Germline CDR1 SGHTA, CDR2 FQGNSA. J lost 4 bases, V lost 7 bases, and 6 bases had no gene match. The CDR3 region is CASNNRLAGGTGELFF. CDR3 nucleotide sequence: TGTGCCAGCAACAATCGACTAGCGGGGGGCACCGGGGAGCTGTTTTTT.

The CDR3 reads CASSLGGYNEQYF. CDR3 DNA: TGCGCCAGCAGCTTGGGAGGATACAACGAGCAGTACTTC. V gene TRBV5-1 combines with J gene TRBJ2-7, with D hard to call. Germline loops: CDR1 SGHRS, CDR2 YFSETQ. The V gene lost 0 bases and the J gene lost 5 bases, with 9 bases spanning the gap. This CDR3 has 13 residues. Based on the CDR3 plus reference TRBV5-1 and TRBJ2-7, the full variable domain is KAGVTQTPRYLIKTRGQQVTLSCSPISGHRSVSWYQQTPGQGLQFLFEYFSETQRNKGNFPGRFSGRQFSNSRSEMNVSTLELGDSALYLCASSLGGYNEQYFGPGTRLTVT.

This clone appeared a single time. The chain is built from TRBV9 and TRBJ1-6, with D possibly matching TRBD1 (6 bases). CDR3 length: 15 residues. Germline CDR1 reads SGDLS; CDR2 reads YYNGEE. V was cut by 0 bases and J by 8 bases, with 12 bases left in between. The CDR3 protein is CASSVAQGWDSPLHF. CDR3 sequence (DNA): TGTGCCAGCAGCGTAGCTCAGGGGTGGGATTCACCCCTCCACTTT.